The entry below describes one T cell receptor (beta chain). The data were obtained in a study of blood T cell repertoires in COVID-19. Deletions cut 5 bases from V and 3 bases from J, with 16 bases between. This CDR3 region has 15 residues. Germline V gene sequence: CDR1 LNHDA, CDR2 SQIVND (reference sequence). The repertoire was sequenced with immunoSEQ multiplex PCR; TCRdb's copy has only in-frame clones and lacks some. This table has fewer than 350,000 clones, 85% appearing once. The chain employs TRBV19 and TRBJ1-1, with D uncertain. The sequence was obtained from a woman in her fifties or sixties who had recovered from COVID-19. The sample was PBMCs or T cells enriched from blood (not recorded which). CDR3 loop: CASSPRTGGHTEAFF. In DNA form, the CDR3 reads TGTGCCAGTAGTCCCAGGACGGGCGGGCACACTGAAGCTTTCTTT.